The 26 T cell receptor beta chains reported below all come from one sample, sequenced in a study of T cell changes during pregnancy in multiple sclerosis. Sequencing was performed with immunoSEQ multiplex PCR; in TCRdb, only in-frame clones are kept and a portion is missing. The data show roughly 40,000 clones, about 92% seen once. Material: peripheral blood, obtained before pregnancy. The receptors derive from a female donor with multiple sclerosis, enrolled in a pregnancy study.

This chain joins TRBV13 and TRBJ2-7; 7 bases agree with TRBD2. This CDR3 region has 13 residues. V dropped 5 bases and J dropped 6; count of bases not matched to a gene: 7. Germline assignment: CDR1 PRHDT and CDR2 FYEKMQ (reference sequence). The CDR3 region has the DNA TGTGCCAGCAGCGAGACTAGCCAGGGCGAGCAGTACTTC. Its protein is CASSETSQGEQYF.

Details on this clone: Because the CDR3's place on the DNA is in doubt, the DNA is left out and the CDR3 is given as listed by TCRdb. The chain is built from TRBV7-9 and TRBJ1-6. The CDR3 is 16 residues long, counting both termini. Germline lookup yields CDR1 SEHNR and CDR2 FQNEAQ (reference sequence). The CDR3 protein is CASSFGPGGGDSPLHF.

The chain has TRBV7-9 and TRBJ2-1, with D possibly TRBD2 on 6 matching bases. The CDR3 is made up of 16 amino acids. Trimming removed 2 bases from V and 5 bases from J, with 16 bases in between. The germline V gene has CDR1 SEHNR and CDR2 FQNEAQ (reference sequence). The CDR3 sequence: CASSLLGGGTHNEQFF. The CDR3 bases are TGTGCCAGCAGCTTATTGGGCGGCGGGACCCACAATGAGCAGTTCTTC.

The chain carries TRBV7-2 and TRBJ2-1; D is perhaps TRBD1 (5 bases). CDR3 length: 14 residues. Germline CDR1 reads SGHTA; CDR2 reads FQGNSA. Trimming shortened V by 5 bases and J by 4 bases, and 12 bases separated the two germline ends. The CDR3 is CASSEQGTYNEQFF. The CDR3, as DNA: TGTGCCAGCAGCGAGCAGGGTACGTACAATGAGCAGTTCTTC.

The rearrangement uses TRBV28 and TRBJ1-5; no definite D call. Germline values: CDR1 MDHEN, CDR2 SYDVKM. The CDR3 length is 22 residues. V was cut by 1 base and J by 0 bases, with 28 bases left in between. The CDR3 here is CASSLLSSGVGLMTYSNQPQHF. CDR3 DNA sequence: TGTGCCAGCAGTTTATTATCTAGTGGTGTTGGACTGATGACTTATAGCAATCAGCCCCAGCATTTT.

This chain joins TRBV5-5 and TRBJ2-3, with TRBD1 matching over 9 bases. Unmatched junction bases numbered 9, after V lost 7 bases and J lost 6 bases. Germline lookup yields CDR1 SGHKS and CDR2 YYEKEE (reference sequence). The CDR3 is 14 amino acids. The CDR3: CASHLQGARDTQYF. CDR3 nucleotide sequence: TGTGCCAGCCATTTACAGGGGGCGCGGGATACGCAGTATTTT.

CDR3 sequence reads: CASSFDRGPYSYEQYF. The CDR3 DNA reads TGTGCCAGCAGCTTTGACAGGGGGCCTTACTCCTACGAGCAGTACTTC. This chain connects TRBV11-2 to TRBJ2-7; 10 positions match TRBD1. CDR1 is SGHAT and CDR2 is FQNNGV in the germline V gene. The CDR3 is made up of 16 amino acids. Trimming cost V 3 bases and J 0 bases; bases outside gene matches: 5.

This chain connects TRBV2 to TRBJ2-7, with 8 positions matching TRBD2. Losses at the gene ends were 6 bases for V and 7 bases for J; bases not matched to a gene: 8. This CDR3 contains 13 residues. The germline gives CDR1 SNHLY, CDR2 FYNNEI. CDR3 protein: CASSWSPGGEQYF. In DNA form, the CDR3 reads TGTGCCAGCAGCTGGAGTCCGGGAGGGGAGCAGTACTTC.

This clone was counted a few times. The chain joins TRBV30 to TRBJ1-1; a weak D match, TRBD1 (6 bases). The germline CDR1 and CDR2 sequences are GTSNPN and SVGIG (reference sequence). The V gene lost 5 bases and the J gene lost 0 bases, with 7 bases spanning the gap. The CDR3 totals 12 residues. In nucleotides, the CDR3 is TGTGCCTGGGACAGGATGAACACTGAAGCTTTCTTT. This codes for CAWDRMNTEAFF.

The chain is built from TRBV18 and TRBJ1-3, with 8 bases matching TRBD1. After removal of 5 bases from V and 3 bases from J, the junction contained 9 bases not matched to a gene. The CDR3 consists of 16 residues. Germline V gene data show CDR1 as KGHSH and CDR2 as LQKENI. The CDR3 DNA reads TGTGCCAGCTCATCGCCAGGGGGCGCCGGTGGAAACACCATATATTTT. Translated: CASSSPGGAGGNTIYF.

The gene calls are TRBV29-1 and TRBJ2-3; possible D gene TRBD2, 6 bases. Germline values: CDR1 SQVTM, CDR2 ANQGSEA. Deletions cut 3 bases from V and 3 bases from J, with 16 bases between. The CDR3 contains 15 residues. The CDR3 DNA follows: TGCAGCGTTGAGAGGTTGGGGGGTACGACAGATACGCAGTATTTT. It codes for CSVERLGGTTDTQYF.

This chain uses TRBV29-1 with TRBJ2-7, with 10 positions matching TRBD1. V lost 5 bases, J lost 2 bases, and 6 bases stayed unmatched. Per germline, CDR1 SQVTM and CDR2 ANQGSEA. The CDR3 covers 14 residues. CDR3 coding DNA: TGCAGCGTTCAACCGGGACAGGGGACCTACGAGCAGTACTTC. Translation: CSVQPGQGTYEQYF.

The chain has TRBV27 and TRBJ1-5; perhaps TRBD1 as D (6 bases). Germline V gives CDR1 MNHEY, CDR2 SMNVEV (reference sequence). Deletions cut 5 bases from V and 4 bases from J, with 9 bases between. The CDR3 contains 13 residues. In nucleotides, the CDR3 is TGTGCCAGCAGTCCACAGGGAAATCAGCCCCAGCATTTT. Translation gives CASSPQGNQPQHF.

The rearrangement joins TRBV18 to TRBJ1-3, with unresolved D. The CDR3 consists of 14 residues. Germline CDR1 reads KGHSH; CDR2 reads LQKENI. Deletions cut 5 bases from V and 0 bases from J, with 8 bases between. The CDR3 DNA sequence: TGTGCCAGCTCAACCACGGGCTCTGGAAACACCATATATTTT. Its translation: CASSTTGSGNTIYF.

This rearrangement joins TRBV7-9 to TRBJ2-6, with D possibly TRBD2 on 6 matching bases. CDR1 is SEHNR and CDR2 is FQNEAQ in the germline V gene (reference sequence). This CDR3 spans 16 amino acids. Trimming removed 1 base at V and 0 bases at J, with 7 bases between. The CDR3 DNA follows: TGTGCCAGCAGCTTAGGGAGGGTCTCTGGGGCCAACGTCCTGACTTTC. Protein sequence: CASSLGRVSGANVLTF.

The chain is built from TRBV6-5 and TRBJ1-3; perhaps TRBD1 as D (6 bases). Germline CDR1 is MNHEY and CDR2 is SVGAGI. Trimming shortened V by 7 bases and J by 0 bases, and 13 bases separated the two germline ends. The CDR3 totals 15 residues. For the CDR3, the DNA is TGTGCCAGCAAATTACAGGGCCTCTCTGGAAACACCATATATTTT. Its translation: CASKLQGLSGNTIYF.

This clone occurred once. V gene TRBV28 combines with J gene TRBJ1-6, with D possibly TRBD1 on 5 matching bases. CDR3 size: 13 residues. Looked up from germline, CDR1 is MDHEN and CDR2 is SYDVKM. Trimming took off 6 bases at V and 10 bases at J, with 13 bases between the two ends. The chain's CDR3 is CASRGGLGSPLHF. Written as DNA, the CDR3 is TGTGCCAGCAGGGGGGGTCTCGGGTCACCCCTCCACTTT.

V gene TRBV18 combines with J gene TRBJ2-7; 7 nucleotides align to TRBD1. Germline CDR1 is KGHSH and CDR2 is LQKENI. V trimming: 2 bases; J trimming: 3 bases; junction bases outside the gene matches: 4. The CDR3 has 14 residues. This CDR3 reads CASSPTRQGYEQYF. In nucleotides, the CDR3 is TGTGCCAGCTCACCAACCAGACAGGGCTACGAGCAGTACTTC. The complete variable domain, with remaining parts taken from reference TRBV18 and TRBJ2-7, reads NAGVMQNPRHLVRRRGQEARLRCSPMKGHSHVYWYRQLPEEGLKFMVYLQKENIIDESGMPKERFSAEFPKEGPSILRIQQVVRGDSAAYFCASSPTRQGYEQYFGPGTRLTVT.

The J gene is TRBJ2-1, the V gene TRBV4-2; 10 bases match TRBD2. The CDR3 contains 16 residues. In germline, CDR1 is LGHNA, CDR2 YNFKEQ. Trimming took 0 bases from V and 9 from J; bases not matched to a gene: 8. CDR3 nucleotides: TGTGCCAGCAGCCAAGATGGGGTAGCGGGAGGTGCTGAGCAGTTCTTC. This gives the protein CASSQDGVAGGAEQFF.

V gene TRBV28 combines with J gene TRBJ2-7, with 9 bases aligning to TRBD1. Losses at the gene ends were 8 bases for V and 6 bases for J; bases not matched to a gene: 8. The CDR3 length is 13 residues. Germline V gene sequence: CDR1 MDHEN, CDR2 SYDVKM. The CDR3 reads CASALGQGREQYF. For the CDR3, the DNA is TGTGCCAGCGCTCTGGGACAGGGACGCGAGCAGTACTTC.

The V call is TRBV13, the J call TRBJ2-2; no clear D gene. CDR1 is PRHDT and CDR2 is FYEKMQ in the germline V gene (reference sequence). The CDR3 contains 12 residues. Trimming pared 2 bases from V and 6 bases from J, leaving 4 bases between. The CDR3, as DNA: TGTGCCAGCAGCTTAACTTCCGGGGAGCTGTTTTTT. This translates into CASSLTSGELFF.

The chain uses TRBV5-1 and TRBJ1-1; TRBD1 might be the D (6 bases). Trimming removed 2 bases from V and 1 base from J, with 9 bases in between. Germline V gives CDR1 SGHRS, CDR2 YFSETQ. This CDR3 region has 14 residues. The CDR3 here is CASSFRTENTEAFF. The DNA for the CDR3 is TGCGCCAGCAGCTTTCGGACAGAGAACACTGAAGCTTTCTTT.

The CDR3, as DNA: TGTGCCAGCAGTGACGGTATGTCCGAGGGTGGTGAGCAGTTCTTC. Residues: CASSDGMSEGGEQFF. V is TRBV6-4 and J is TRBJ2-1; possibly TRBD2 for D (5 bases). From germline, CDR1 is MRHNA and CDR2 SNTAGT. The CDR3 is 15 amino acids. Between the trimmed V and J ends, which lost 2 bases and 9 bases, there was a span of 17 bases.

The J gene is TRBJ2-5, the V gene TRBV18; a possible D gene is TRBD2 (6 bases). V gave up 0 bases and J gave up 5 bases, with 7 bases separating them. Germline loops: CDR1 KGHSH, CDR2 LQKENI. The CDR3 consists of 13 residues. Here the CDR3 DNA reads TGTGCCAGCTCACCACCAGGGAGGGAGACCCAGTACTTC. Translation: CASSPPGRETQYF.

This clone was found once. This chain joins TRBV11-2 and TRBJ1-4; 7 nucleotides line up with TRBD1. The CDR3 is 13 residues long. The V gene end was trimmed by 6 bases and the J gene end by 7 bases; junction bases not matched to a gene: 5. Germline CDR1 SGHAT, CDR2 FQNNGV. In DNA form, the CDR3 reads TGTGCCAGCAGATACCAGGGGGGTGAAAAACTGTTTTTT. Translating it yields CASRYQGGEKLFF.

Remarks on this clone: At one boundary the junction diverges from the germline segment, which might be a read error. This chain connects TRBV27 to TRBJ2-7, with D tentatively TRBD1 (6 bases). Germline CDR1 is MNHEY and CDR2 is SMNVEV (reference sequence). This CDR3 is 13 amino acids long. This chain's CDR3 is CASSSQAGQLLSF. CDR3 bases: TGTGCCAGCAGCTCCCAGGCAGGACAGCTCCTTTCCTTC.